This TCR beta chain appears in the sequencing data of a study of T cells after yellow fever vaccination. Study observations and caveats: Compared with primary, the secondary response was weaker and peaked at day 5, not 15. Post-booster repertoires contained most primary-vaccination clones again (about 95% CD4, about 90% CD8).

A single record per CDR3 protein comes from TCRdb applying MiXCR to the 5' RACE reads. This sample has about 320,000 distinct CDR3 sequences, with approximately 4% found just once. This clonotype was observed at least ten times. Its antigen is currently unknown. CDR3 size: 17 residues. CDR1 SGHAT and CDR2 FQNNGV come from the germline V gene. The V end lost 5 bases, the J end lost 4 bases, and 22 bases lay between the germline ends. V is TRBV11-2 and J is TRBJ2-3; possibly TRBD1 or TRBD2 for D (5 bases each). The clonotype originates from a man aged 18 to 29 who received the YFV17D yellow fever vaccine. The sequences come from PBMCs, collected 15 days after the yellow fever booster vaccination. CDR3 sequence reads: CASSKGTYTLGSDTQYF. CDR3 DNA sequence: TGTGCCAGCAGCAAGGGGACCTATACGCTCGGGTCAGATACGCAGTATTTT. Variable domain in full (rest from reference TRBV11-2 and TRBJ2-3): EAGVAQSPRYKIIEKRQSVAFWCNPISGHATLYWYQQILGQGPKLLIQFQNNGVVDDSQLPKDRFSAERLKGVDSTLKIQPAKLEDSAVYLCASSKGTYTLGSDTQYFGPGTRLTVL.